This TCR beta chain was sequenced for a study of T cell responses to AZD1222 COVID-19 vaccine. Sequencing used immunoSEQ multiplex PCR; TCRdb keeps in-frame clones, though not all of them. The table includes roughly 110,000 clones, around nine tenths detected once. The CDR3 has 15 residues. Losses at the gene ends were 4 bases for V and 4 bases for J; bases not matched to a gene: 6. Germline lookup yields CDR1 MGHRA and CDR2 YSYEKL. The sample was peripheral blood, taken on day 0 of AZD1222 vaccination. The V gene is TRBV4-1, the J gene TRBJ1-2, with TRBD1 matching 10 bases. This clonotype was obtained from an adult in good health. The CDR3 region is CASSPPGQGFYGYTF. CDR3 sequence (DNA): TGCGCCAGCAGCCCACCGGGACAGGGGTTCTATGGCTACACCTTC.